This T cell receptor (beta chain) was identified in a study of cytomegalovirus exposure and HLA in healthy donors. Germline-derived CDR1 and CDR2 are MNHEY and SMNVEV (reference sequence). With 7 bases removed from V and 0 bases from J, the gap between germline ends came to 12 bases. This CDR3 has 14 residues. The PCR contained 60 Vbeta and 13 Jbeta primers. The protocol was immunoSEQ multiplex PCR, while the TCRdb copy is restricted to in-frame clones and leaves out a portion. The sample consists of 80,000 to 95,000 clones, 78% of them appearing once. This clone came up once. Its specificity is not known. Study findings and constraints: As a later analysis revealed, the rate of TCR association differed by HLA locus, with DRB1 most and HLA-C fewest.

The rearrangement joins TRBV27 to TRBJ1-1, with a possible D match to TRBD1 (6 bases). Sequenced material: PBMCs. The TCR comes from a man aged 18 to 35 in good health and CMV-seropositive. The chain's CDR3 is CASIRTALNTEAFF. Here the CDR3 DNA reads TGTGCCAGCATCCGGACAGCTTTGAACACTGAAGCTTTCTTT.